The next 18 T cell receptor beta chains were all read from a single sample in a study of human T cells and chemical hapten exposure. Noted time point: patch test 1, 2 weeks after DPC sensitization. Treatment meaning: therapeutic diphenylcyclopropenone sensitization with weekly scalp DPC. One entry per CDR3 protein results from TCRdb running MiXCR on the RACE reads. The sample consists of under 65,000 distinct CDR3 sequences, 9.3% of them appearing once. The sequencing used whole blood, collected in connection with sensitization to the hapten diphenylcyclopropenone (DPC). These TCRs come from a woman aged 50 to 60 with alopecia areata. Some clones in this sample may be carry-over from other donors' samples.

This clonotype turned up a few times. The chain couples TRBV11-2 to TRBJ2-2; 11 bases fit TRBD2. The length of the CDR3 is 16 residues. Looked up from germline, CDR1 is SGHAT and CDR2 is FQNNGV. The J segment lost 4 bases and the V segment lost 1 base, leaving 2 bases of the junction unmatched. The CDR3: CASSLGLAGTTGELFF. In nucleotides, the CDR3 is TGTGCCAGCAGCTTAGGACTAGCGGGGACCACCGGGGAGCTGTTTTTT.

The chain links TRBV28 to TRBJ2-7; D call uncertain. Germline V gene sequence: CDR1 MDHEN, CDR2 SYDVKM. The CDR3 sequence is 9 residues long. The V gene lost 8 bases and the J gene lost 3 bases, with 2 bases spanning the gap. CDR3 DNA sequence: TGTGCCAGCTTCTACGAGCAGTACTTC. Encoded protein: CASFYEQYF.

This clonotype came up many times. V gene TRBV5-1 combines with J gene TRBJ2-3, with TRBD2 matching 7 bases. The V and J ends lost 0 bases and 0 bases, in that order; junction bases with no gene match: 4. This CDR3 has 16 amino acids. Germline-derived CDR1 and CDR2 are SGHRS and YFSETQ. The CDR3 reads CASSLEASGSTDTQYF. The CDR3, as DNA: TGCGCCAGCAGCTTGGAGGCTAGCGGAAGCACAGATACGCAGTATTTT.

The CDR3 bases are TGCAGTGCTGGTCTCAGGCGGGAGTCTGAGCAGTTCTTC. The encoded protein is CSAGLRRESEQFF. The chain combines TRBV20-1 with TRBJ2-1, with 7 bases lining up with TRBD2. Looked up from germline, CDR1 is DFQATT and CDR2 is SNEGSKA (reference sequence). The CDR3 loop spans 13 amino acids. V shed 5 bases, J shed 9 bases, and the junction held 10 bases outside the gene matches.

The CDR3 loop is CASSEFSGGYTDTQYF. As DNA, the CDR3 is TGTGCCAGCAGTGAGTTTTCGGGAGGGTACACAGATACGCAGTATTTT. The rearrangement uses TRBV6-1 and TRBJ2-3, with TRBD2 identical over 8 bases. Germline V gene sequence: CDR1 MNHNS, CDR2 SASEGT. The junction had 7 bases not matched to a gene; V was cut back by 3 bases and J by 2 bases. This CDR3 has 16 amino acids.

The V and J genes are TRBV3-1 and TRBJ2-1, with 9 bases aligning to TRBD2. Germline V gives CDR1 LGHDT, CDR2 YNNKEL (reference sequence). J gave up 2 bases and V 3 bases, and 5 bases lay outside the gene matches. CDR3 length: 16 amino acids. The CDR3 DNA is TGTGCCAGCAGCCAGCTTCTAGCGGGAACCTACAATGAGCAGTTCTTC. Translated: CASSQLLAGTYNEQFF.

This clonotype was seen a handful of times. The V and J genes are TRBV20-1 and TRBJ2-7, with 10 nucleotides matching TRBD2. The CDR3 has 16 residues. With V trimmed by 3 bases and J by 5 bases, 13 bases remained unmatched. Germline CDR1 and CDR2: DFQATT and SNEGSKA (reference sequence). For the CDR3, the DNA is TGCAGTGCTAGCCTAAATCTAGCGGGAGCATCCAACGAGCAGTACTTC. Translating it yields CSASLNLAGASNEQYF.

This clonotype was seen a few times. The gene calls are TRBV12-3 or TRBV12-4 and TRBJ2-3; unclear D gene. The CDR3 runs to 13 residues. Trimming stripped 3 bases from V and 6 bases from J, with 10 bases between. The CDR3 loop reads CASSLRGADTQYF. The DNA for the CDR3 is TGTGCCAGCAGTTTGCGCGGAGCGGATACGCAGTATTTT.

V gene TRBV9 combines with J gene TRBJ2-3, with 7 positions matching TRBD1. J gave up 2 bases and V 6 bases, and 6 bases lay outside the gene matches. CDR1 is SGDLS, CDR2 YYNGEE, per germline. The CDR3 consists of 14 residues. The DNA for the CDR3 is TGTGCCAGCAATCGGGACAGCTCCACAGATACGCAGTATTTT. Protein sequence: CASNRDSSTDTQYF.

This clonotype came up many times. The rearrangement links TRBV5-1 to TRBJ1-1; weak D call: TRBD1 (5 bases). Germline V gene sequence: CDR1 SGHRS, CDR2 YFSETQ. This CDR3 has 15 amino acids. Trimming removed 0 bases from V and 0 bases from J, with 9 bases in between. The CDR3 DNA reads as TGCGCCAGCAGCTTGGACGGACAAATGAACACTGAAGCTTTCTTT. Its translation: CASSLDGQMNTEAFF.

In this sample, this clonotype turned up a few times. The gene calls are TRBV12-3 or TRBV12-4 and TRBJ1-2, with D possibly TRBD1 on 6 matching bases. The V end lost 3 bases, the J end lost 8 bases, and 16 bases lay between the germline ends. This CDR3 contains 14 residues. CDR3 amino acids: CASSFGAVQGGYTF. The CDR3 nucleotides read TGTGCCAGCAGTTTTGGTGCAGTCCAGGGGGGCTACACCTTC.

This clonotype was seen a handful of times. The chain joins TRBV27 to TRBJ1-5; the D is unclear. The V end lost 10 bases, the J end lost 2 bases, and 6 bases lay between the germline ends. Germline V gene data show CDR1 as MNHEY and CDR2 as SMNVEV (reference sequence). CDR3 length equals 11 residues. The CDR3 spells CAIHGNQPQHF. The CDR3 DNA follows: TGTGCCATCCATGGCAATCAGCCCCAGCATTTT.

This clonotype has at least ten counts. The DNA is left out, because the CDR3 cannot be placed on it with certainty; the CDR3 is given as TCRdb lists it. The chain recombines TRBV20-1 with TRBJ1-5. Counting both end residues, the CDR3 totals 14 amino acids. Germline V CDR1 and CDR2: DFQATT, SNEGSKA (reference sequence). This CDR3 reads CSASDFGPAQPQHF.

At least ten counts were recorded for this clonotype. The chain couples TRBV6-2 or TRBV6-3 to TRBJ2-7, with D unclear. The CDR3 totals 14 residues. Trimming took off 2 bases at V and 2 bases at J, with 10 bases between the two ends. The germline CDR1 and CDR2 sequences are MNHEY and SVGEGT. DNA of the CDR3: TGTGCCAGCAGTTACCCGTCTGGCCCCTACGAGCAGTACTTC. Translating gives CASSYPSGPYEQYF.

This clonotype has ten or more counts. The chain recombines TRBV10-2 with TRBJ1-5; maybe TRBD1 (6 bases). This CDR3 is 13 amino acids long. CDR1 is WSHSY and CDR2 is SAAADI in the germline V gene. The V and J ends lost 7 bases and 4 bases respectively, with 11 bases between them. This chain's CDR3 is CASKVGQNQPQHF. CDR3 sequence (DNA): TGCGCCAGCAAAGTAGGACAGAATCAGCCCCAGCATTTT.

A few counts support this clonotype. V and J are TRBV5-1 and TRBJ2-7; possibly TRBD1 for D (6 bases). V shed 4 bases and J shed 5 bases, with 19 bases lying between them. The CDR3 extends over 15 amino acids. Germline CDR1 and CDR2: SGHRS and YFSETQ. For the CDR3, the DNA is TGCGCCAGCAGCGGGGGTCAGGGGATTTTTGACGAGCAGTACTTC. Translation: CASSGGQGIFDEQYF.

This clonotype occurred many times. For the CDR3, the DNA is TGTGCCTGGAGTGCCAGGCTAGGGGGCAATCAGCCCCAGCATTTT. Translation gives CAWSARLGGNQPQHF. The J gene is TRBJ1-5, the V gene TRBV30, with a possible D match to TRBD1 (5 bases). CDR3 size: 15 residues. V lost 1 base to trimming and J lost 2 bases, with 12 bases between them. In germline, CDR1 is GTSNPN, CDR2 SVGIG (reference sequence). Based on the CDR3 plus reference TRBV30 and TRBJ1-5, the full variable domain is SQTIHQWPATLVQPVGSPLSLECTVEGTSNPNLYWYRQAAGRGLQLLFYSVGIGQISSEVPQNLSASRPQDRQFILSSKKLLLSDSGFYLCAWSARLGGNQPQHFGDGTRLSIL.

This chain links TRBV19 with TRBJ1-3, with D unresolved. The V end lost 7 bases, the J end lost 4 bases, and 23 bases lay between the germline ends. This CDR3 has 17 residues. Germline values: CDR1 LNHDA, CDR2 SQIVND (reference sequence). DNA of the CDR3: TGTGCCAGTACCCTTGGATCCGGGCCCGGCCCCGGAAACACCATATATTTT. Translation gives CASTLGSGPGPGNTIYF.